The next 24 T cell receptor beta chains were all read from a single sample in a study of T cell responses to AZD1222 COVID-19 vaccine. Assay used: immunoSEQ multiplex PCR; TCRdb lists only in-frame clones, some missing. The sample has 95,000 to 150,000 clones; around 91% are singletons. The sample in question was peripheral blood, obtained on day 0 of AZD1222 vaccination. Receptors were obtained from an adult in good health.

The V gene is TRBV20-1, the J gene TRBJ1-1, with D unresolved. Germline V gene sequence: CDR1 DFQATT, CDR2 SNEGSKA (reference sequence). This CDR3 is 9 amino acids long. Between the trimmed V and J ends, which lost 0 bases and 9 bases, there was a span of 2 bases. CDR3 sequence (DNA): TGCAGTGCTAGAGAGAAAGCTTTCTTT. Protein sequence: CSAREKAFF.

The chain carries TRBV24-1 and TRBJ2-5, with no clear D. Germline CDR1 KGHDR, CDR2 SFDVKD. The CDR3 totals 13 residues. Deletions cut 5 bases from V and 0 bases from J, with 6 bases between. The chain's CDR3 is CATSVQDQETQYF. The CDR3 DNA reads TGTGCCACCAGTGTTCAGGACCAAGAGACCCAGTACTTC.

A single count supports this clone. The chain uses TRBV19 and TRBJ1-2, with D perhaps matching TRBD1 (5 bases). The CDR3 extends over 13 amino acids. Trimming took 4 bases from V and 4 from J, leaving 10 bases between them. Germline V gene data show CDR1 as LNHDA and CDR2 as SQIVND (reference sequence). CDR3 sequence reads: CASSTTGLYGYTF. The DNA for the CDR3 is TGTGCCAGTAGTACTACGGGACTCTATGGCTACACCTTC.

The J gene is TRBJ2-4, the V gene TRBV5-1, with TRBD2 identical over 7 bases. Losses at the gene ends were 0 bases for V and 2 bases for J; bases not matched to a gene: 8. The CDR3 has 17 amino acids. Germline lookup yields CDR1 SGHRS and CDR2 YFSETQ. The CDR3 reads CASSLVGEGRSKNIQYF. DNA for the CDR3: TGCGCCAGCAGCTTGGTGGGGGAGGGCCGGTCCAAAAACATTCAGTACTTC.

V and J are TRBV24-1 and TRBJ2-1; D may be TRBD2 (6 bases). V lost 3 bases, J lost 4 bases, and 15 bases lay in between. This CDR3 spans 16 amino acids. CDR1 is KGHDR and CDR2 is SFDVKD in the germline V gene. CDR3 DNA sequence: TGTGCCACCAGTGATCCCTCGGGCGGGGCATACAATGAGCAGTTCTTC. Translated, it gives CATSDPSGGAYNEQFF.

This chain joins TRBV19 and TRBJ2-1, with 11 bases fitting TRBD2. Trimming cost V 3 bases and J 4 bases; bases outside gene matches: 2. Germline values: CDR1 LNHDA, CDR2 SQIVND (reference sequence). This CDR3 region has 15 residues. CDR3 amino acids: CASSITSGRYNEQFF. Here the CDR3 DNA reads TGTGCCAGTAGTATCACTAGCGGGAGATACAATGAGCAGTTCTTC. The variable domain in full, completed from reference TRBV19 and TRBJ2-1, reads DGGITQSPKYLFRKEGQNVTLSCEQNLNHDAMYWYRQDPGQGLRLIYYSQIVNDFQKGDIAEGYSVSREKKESFPLTVTSAQKNPTAFYLCASSITSGRYNEQFFGPGTRLTVL.

The chain carries TRBV6-1 and TRBJ1-1, with D possibly being TRBD1 (6 bases). The CDR3 extends over 13 amino acids. Germline CDR1 is MNHNS and CDR2 is SASEGT. V was shortened by 5 bases and J by 1 base, with 8 bases between the two germline ends. Written as DNA, the CDR3 is TGTGCCAGCAGTCTACAGGGGAACACTGAAGCTTTCTTT. Its protein product is CASSLQGNTEAFF.

The chain is built from TRBV19 and TRBJ2-1, with a weak D call TRBD1 (6 bases). The V gene's germline CDR1 is LNHDA and CDR2 SQIVND (reference sequence). The CDR3 contains 14 residues. V was trimmed by 3 bases and J by 9 bases, leaving 15 bases between them. The CDR3 nucleotides read TGTGCCAGTAGTATTATGGACAGTTCACCTGAGCAGTTCTTC. This gives the protein CASSIMDSSPEQFF.

This sequence joins TRBV10-3 and TRBJ2-2; D not certain. V lost 4 bases to trimming and J lost 1 base, with 4 bases between them. CDR3 size: 13 residues. Germline V CDR1 and CDR2: ENHRY, SYGVKD. The CDR3 DNA is TGTGCCATCAGTGGGCGGAACACCGGGGAGCTGTTTTTT. Protein sequence: CAISGRNTGELFF.

The rearrangement uses TRBV5-1 and TRBJ1-3, with D possibly being TRBD1 (5 bases). The V gene lost 4 bases and the J gene lost 0 bases, with 11 bases spanning the gap. The length of the CDR3 is 15 residues. Germline assignment: CDR1 SGHRS and CDR2 YFSETQ. CDR3 amino acids: CASSLTGGSGNTIYF. CDR3 DNA sequence: TGCGCCAGCAGCCTGACGGGGGGCTCTGGAAACACCATATATTTT.

The chain is built from TRBV6-2 or TRBV6-3 and TRBJ2-1, with D perhaps given as TRBD1 or TRBD2 (6 bases each). In germline, CDR1 is MNHEY, CDR2 SVGEGT. Trimming removed 2 bases at V and 6 bases at J, with 23 bases between. The CDR3 totals 18 residues. In DNA, the CDR3 is TGTGCCAGCAGTTACCCGGGGGCAGGGAGGCCGTCGGGCAATGAGCAGTTCTTC. Its translation is CASSYPGAGRPSGNEQFF.

V gene TRBV12-5 combines with J gene TRBJ1-5; D gene ambiguous. V gave up 0 bases and J gave up 0 bases, with 12 bases separating them. There are 17 residues in the CDR3. The germline CDR1 and CDR2 sequences are LGHNT and FRNRAP. The CDR3 bases are TGTGCTAGTGGTTTGGTAGTGACGGCGGATAGCAATCAGCCCCAGCATTTT. Translating it yields CASGLVVTADSNQPQHF.

The rearrangement joins TRBV10-2 to TRBJ1-2; 12 bases line up with TRBD1. CDR3 length: 14 residues. V was pared by 6 bases and J by 6 bases, with 5 bases of the junction left unmatched. Germline V CDR1 and CDR2: WSHSY, SAAADI. CDR3 in amino acids: CASREGQGADGYTF. CDR3 DNA sequence: TGCGCCAGCAGGGAGGGACAGGGGGCCGATGGCTACACCTTC.

V gene TRBV7-2 combines with J gene TRBJ2-2; D remains ambiguous. V shed 4 bases and J shed 3 bases, with 9 bases lying between them. Per germline, CDR1 SGHTA and CDR2 FQGNSA. This CDR3 has 14 amino acids. The CDR3 spells CASSSSPDTGELFF. The DNA of the CDR3 is TGTGCCAGCAGCTCCTCCCCCGACACCGGGGAGCTGTTTTTT.

The chain links TRBV7-9 to TRBJ2-1; 13 bases map to TRBD2. Germline V lookup: CDR1 SEHNR, CDR2 FQNEAQ (reference sequence). This CDR3 spans 15 amino acids. V was pared by 5 bases and J by 8 bases, with 6 bases of the junction left unmatched. CDR3 region: CASSPTSGRDYEQFF. CDR3 bases: TGTGCCAGCAGCCCCACTAGCGGGAGGGACTATGAGCAGTTCTTC.

The chain links TRBV11-3 to TRBJ1-1; TRBD1 is a possible D gene (5 bases). The CDR3 extends over 13 amino acids. Germline V gene lookup returns CDR1 SGHNT and CDR2 YENEEA. Trimming removed 0 bases at V and 10 bases at J, with 12 bases between. The CDR3 region has the DNA TGTGCCAGCAGCTTAGACCAGGGCTTCGGAGCTTTCTTT. Its translation: CASSLDQGFGAFF.

This clone was seen a handful of times. The CDR3 here is CASSIWGQGAVFNGYTF. CDR3 bases: TGTGCCAGTAGTATTTGGGGACAGGGGGCCGTATTTAATGGCTACACCTTC. This rearrangement joins TRBV19 to TRBJ1-2; TRBD1 matches at 12 bases. The CDR3 has 17 residues. Losses at the gene ends were 3 bases for V and 6 bases for J; bases not matched to a gene: 11. CDR1 LNHDA and CDR2 SQIVND come from the germline V gene (reference sequence). Using reference TRBV19 and TRBJ1-2 for the parts outside the CDR3, the full variable domain is DGGITQSPKYLFRKEGQNVTLSCEQNLNHDAMYWYRQDPGQGLRLIYYSQIVNDFQKGDIAEGYSVSREKKESFPLTVTSAQKNPTAFYLCASSIWGQGAVFNGYTFGSGTRLTVV.

The J gene is TRBJ1-3, the V gene TRBV6-5; tentative D call: TRBD1 (5 bases). CDR1 MNHEY and CDR2 SVGAGI come from the germline V gene. The CDR3 runs 14 residues. The V gene lost 7 bases and the J gene lost 1 base, with 11 bases spanning the gap. CDR3 protein: CASTHSGSGNTIYF. The CDR3 nucleotides read TGTGCCAGCACCCATTCAGGGTCTGGAAACACCATATATTTT.

This sequence joins TRBV27 and TRBJ1-2, with D unclear. With 2 bases removed from V and 7 bases from J, the gap between germline ends came to 8 bases. There are 12 residues in the CDR3. Germline V gene sequence: CDR1 MNHEY, CDR2 SMNVEV (reference sequence). CDR3 DNA: TGTGCCAGCAGTTTACGCGGCAGTGGCTACACCTTC. Translation gives CASSLRGSGYTF.

V is TRBV7-2 and J is TRBJ2-6, with a tentative D call TRBD2 (7 bases). Trimming shortened V by 0 bases and J by 0 bases, and 9 bases separated the two germline ends. This CDR3 has 17 amino acids. CDR1 is SGHTA and CDR2 is FQGNSA in the germline V gene. The CDR3 nucleotides read TGTGCCAGCAGCTTAGCGGGAGGGGGCTCTGGGGCCAACGTCCTGACTTTC. Translated, it gives CASSLAGGGSGANVLTF.

The chain carries TRBV2 and TRBJ1-6; D not resolved. V dropped 7 bases and J dropped 2 bases, with 9 bases sitting between them. This CDR3 contains 14 residues. Looked up from germline, CDR1 is SNHLY and CDR2 is FYNNEI. The CDR3 here is CASTPRTYNSPLHF. The DNA of the CDR3 is TGTGCCAGCACCCCTCGTACCTATAATTCACCCCTCCACTTT. Filled out from reference TRBV2 and TRBJ1-6, the complete variable domain reads EPEVTQTPSHQVTQMGQEVILRCVPISNHLYFYWYRQILGQKVEFLVSFYNNEISEKSEIFDDQFSVERPDGSNFTLKIRSTKLEDSAMYFCASTPRTYNSPLHFGNGTRLTVT.

The chain employs TRBV12-3 or TRBV12-4 and TRBJ1-2, with D hard to call. This CDR3 region has 11 residues. The V end was cut by 3 bases, the J end by 8 bases, with 7 bases between. CDR3 sequence: CASSLGGGYTF. Written as DNA, the CDR3 is TGTGCCAGCAGTTTGGGCGGAGGCTACACCTTC.

The chain uses TRBV18 and TRBJ2-5; D remains ambiguous. Trimming cost V 1 base and J 2 bases, with 5 bases left between them. This CDR3 comprises 13 residues. Germline-derived CDR1 and CDR2 are KGHSH and LQKENI. CDR3 DNA sequence: TGTGCCAGCTCACCACAGGGACAAGAGACCCAGTACTTC. Translated, it gives CASSPQGQETQYF.

The chain links TRBV7-2 to TRBJ1-2; D gene uncertain. CDR1 is SGHTA, CDR2 FQGNSA, per germline. This CDR3 is 14 amino acids long. Deletions cut 2 bases from V and 7 bases from J, with 14 bases between. The CDR3 here is CASSLQAMEAGYTF. The CDR3 bases are TGTGCCAGCAGCTTACAGGCTATGGAAGCTGGCTACACCTTC.